This TCR beta chain was found in a study of T-cell memory formation after mild COVID-19. General study results and limits: Still unconfirmed is whether the second-wave clones peaking on day 37 recognized SARS-CoV-2.

Trimming stripped 5 bases from V and 5 bases from J, with 11 bases between. CDR3 size: 12 residues. The germline V gene has CDR1 SGHNT and CDR2 YYREEE (reference sequence). This clonotype was detected only a few times. The antigen remains undetermined. In TCRdb, the 5' RACE reads were re-called with MiXCR into one record per CDR3 protein. The data hold roughly 620,000 distinct CDR3 sequences, with more than 15% observed a single time. This TCR derives from an adult woman who had mild COVID-19 (a few samples of this study predate the infection). Cell type and time point are not known. What was sequenced was PBMCs or a T cell subset sorted from them (not recorded which). The chain combines TRBV5-4 with TRBJ2-7, with no clear D. The CDR3 protein is CASSNGLDEQYF. The CDR3, as DNA: TGTGCCAGCAGTAACGGCCTCGACGAGCAGTACTTC.